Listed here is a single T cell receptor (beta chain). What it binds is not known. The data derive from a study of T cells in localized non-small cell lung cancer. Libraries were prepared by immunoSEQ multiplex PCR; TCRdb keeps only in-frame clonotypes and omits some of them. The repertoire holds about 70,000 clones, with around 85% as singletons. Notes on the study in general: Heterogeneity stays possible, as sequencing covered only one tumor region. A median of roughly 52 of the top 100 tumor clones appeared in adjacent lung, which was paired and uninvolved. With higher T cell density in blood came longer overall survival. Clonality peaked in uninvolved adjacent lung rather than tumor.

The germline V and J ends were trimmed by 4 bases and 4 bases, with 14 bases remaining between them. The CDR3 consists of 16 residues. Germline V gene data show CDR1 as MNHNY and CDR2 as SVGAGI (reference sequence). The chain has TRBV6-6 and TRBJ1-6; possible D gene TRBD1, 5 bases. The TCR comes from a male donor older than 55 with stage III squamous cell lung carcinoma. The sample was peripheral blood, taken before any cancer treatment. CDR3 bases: TGTGCCAGCAGTTCCACAATCCAGGGATATAATTCACCCCTCCACTTT. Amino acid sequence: CASSSTIQGYNSPLHF.